These 18 T cell receptor beta chains share one sample of origin, sequenced in a study of OX40 agonist ivuxolimab in advanced cancers. Repertoires were generated with immunoSEQ multiplex PCR, while TCRdb's copy carries only in-frame clones and drops some. This sample carries around 36,000 clones, about 90% of them seen once, and the ten largest clones take around a fifth. The source was CD4+ or CD8+ T cells sorted from blood, collected in a trial of the OX40 agonist ivuxolimab. These receptors all stem from an adult with an advanced solid tumor such as melanoma, head and neck, liver or kidney cancer.

The chain joins TRBV19 to TRBJ2-3; D uncertain. Germline-derived CDR1 and CDR2 are LNHDA and SQIVND (reference sequence). This CDR3 has 14 amino acids. Trimming took off 5 bases at V and 4 bases at J, with 13 bases between the two ends. CDR3 in DNA: TGTGCCAGTAGTTTATTACCTGAGGCAGATACGCAGTATTTT. Protein product: CASSLLPEADTQYF.

V usage is TRBV30 and J usage is TRBJ2-1; D unclear. Germline CDR1 and CDR2: GTSNPN and SVGIG (reference sequence). V lost 2 bases to trimming and J lost 5 bases, with 16 bases between them. This CDR3 is 15 amino acids long. CDR3 protein: CAWSIIRALHNEQFF. CDR3 DNA: TGTGCCTGGAGTATCATTAGGGCTCTCCACAATGAGCAGTTCTTC.

The chain has TRBV10-3 and TRBJ2-7; tentatively, D is TRBD1 (6 bases). Trimming stripped 5 bases from V and 7 bases from J, with 24 bases between. The CDR3 covers 16 residues. Germline V gene data show CDR1 as ENHRY and CDR2 as SYGVKD. CDR3 sequence reads: CAISSILSDSPGEQYF. CDR3 nucleotide sequence: TGTGCCATCAGTAGTATATTATCGGACAGTCCTGGAGAGCAGTACTTC.

This chain's CDR3 is CASSLDNHGSGYTF. The CDR3 DNA reads as TGTGCCAGCAGCTTAGACAACCACGGGAGTGGCTACACCTTC. The rearrangement links TRBV7-2 to TRBJ1-2, with no clear D. V lost 1 base to trimming and J lost 7 bases, with 13 bases between them. Germline-derived CDR1 and CDR2 are SGHTA and FQGNSA. This CDR3 has 14 residues.

CDR3 in DNA: TGTGCCACCAGCAGGATGGGGTCCGGGGAGCTGTTTTTT. This sequence encodes CATSRMGSGELFF. The chain has TRBV15 and TRBJ2-2; D is undetermined. V shed 3 bases and J shed 6 bases, with 8 bases lying between them. Germline CDR1 LNHNV, CDR2 YYDKDF (reference sequence). The CDR3 runs to 13 residues.

This clone has more than one count but fewer than ten. The rearrangement links TRBV30 to TRBJ1-5; no firm D call. The germline gives CDR1 GTSNPN, CDR2 SVGIG (reference sequence). V lost 4 bases and J lost 2, with 12 bases in between. The CDR3 loop spans 14 amino acids. This CDR3 is CAWNYGVGNQPQHF. The CDR3 DNA follows: TGTGCCTGGAATTACGGGGTAGGCAATCAGCCCCAGCATTTT.

The CDR3 reads CATSRDGLRAEAFF. The CDR3 DNA sequence: TGTGCCACCAGCAGAGATGGGTTGAGGGCTGAAGCTTTCTTT. The chain employs TRBV15 and TRBJ1-1; D remains unclear. The germline gives CDR1 LNHNV, CDR2 YYDKDF (reference sequence). The CDR3 contains 14 residues. Trimming left V 0 bases short and J 6 bases short, with 11 bases between.

V is TRBV30 and J is TRBJ1-5; a possible D gene is TRBD1 (5 bases). Germline CDR1 is GTSNPN and CDR2 is SVGIG (reference sequence). The CDR3 totals 13 residues. V dropped 0 bases and J dropped 4 bases, with 7 bases sitting between them. Written as DNA, the CDR3 is TGTGCCTGGAGTGTCAGGGATAATCAGCCCCAGCATTTT. Amino acids: CAWSVRDNQPQHF.

The chain is built from TRBV13 and TRBJ2-1, with 7 bases aligning to TRBD2. Germline V gene sequence: CDR1 PRHDT, CDR2 FYEKMQ (reference sequence). The CDR3 contains 13 residues. The V gene end was trimmed by 4 bases and the J gene end by 4 bases; junction bases not matched to a gene: 1. CDR3 bases: TGTGCCAGCAGCTGGGAGGGGTACAATGAGCAGTTCTTC. Its protein is CASSWEGYNEQFF.

This chain connects TRBV19 to TRBJ1-2, with D possibly being TRBD1 (6 bases). V lost 9 bases and J lost 8, with 25 bases in between. CDR1 is LNHDA, CDR2 SQIVND, per germline (reference sequence). The CDR3 is made up of 15 amino acids. In DNA form, the CDR3 reads TGTGCCAGCCGAATAGGACAGTATGAGGTGCTCGGCTACACCTTC. It yields the protein CASRIGQYEVLGYTF.

The chain employs TRBV11-1 and TRBJ1-2; 8 bases are a match to TRBD1. This CDR3 comprises 14 residues. The V and J ends lost 6 bases and 5 bases, in that order; junction bases with no gene match: 8. Germline CDR1 and CDR2: SGHAT and FQDESV (reference sequence). CDR3 sequence reads: CASSPPGQVYGYTF. The CDR3 DNA reads TGTGCCAGCAGTCCGCCGGGACAGGTTTATGGCTACACCTTC.

The V call is TRBV4-1, the J call TRBJ1-1, with TRBD1 identical over 10 bases. CDR1 is MGHRA, CDR2 YSYEKL, per germline. This CDR3 region has 15 residues. The ends lost 4 bases at V and 4 bases at J; junction bases unmatched: 6. CDR3 sequence (DNA): TGCGCCAGCAGCCTGGACGGGACAGGGGCCACTGAAGCTTTCTTT. It is translated as CASSLDGTGATEAFF.

This CDR3 reads CASSFRGDEQFF. The CDR3, as DNA: TGTGCCAGCAGTTTCAGGGGCGATGAGCAGTTCTTC. The chain uses TRBV7-6 and TRBJ2-1; maybe TRBD1 (6 bases). CDR1 is SGHVS and CDR2 is FNYEAQ in the germline V gene. The CDR3 loop spans 12 amino acids. V dropped 6 bases and J dropped 8 bases, with 11 bases sitting between them.

The J gene is TRBJ2-7, the V gene TRBV6-6; 9 bases are a match to TRBD1. Germline CDR1 and CDR2: MNHNY and SVGAGI (reference sequence). V dropped 6 bases and J dropped 1; count of bases not matched to a gene: 7. The CDR3 is 15 amino acids. CDR3 DNA: TGTGCCAGCAGCTCACCGGGACAGGGTTCCTACGAGCAGTACTTC. It encodes CASSSPGQGSYEQYF.

This rearrangement joins TRBV14 to TRBJ2-7; 8 bases are a match to TRBD2. This CDR3 comprises 16 residues. With 0 bases clipped from V and 4 bases from J, the junction kept 8 bases outside the gene matches. Germline loops: CDR1 SGHDN, CDR2 FVKESK. In DNA form, the CDR3 reads TGTGCCAGCAGCCAAGATGGAAGCGGGGGAGCTTACGAGCAGTACTTC. Translated: CASSQDGSGGAYEQYF.

The V call is TRBV30, the J call TRBJ2-7, with D tentatively TRBD1 (5 bases). The CDR3 contains 11 residues. CDR1 GTSNPN and CDR2 SVGIG come from the germline V gene (reference sequence). V lost 5 bases and J 3 bases, leaving 8 bases between the germline ends. CDR3 sequence: CAWEQGYEQYF. The CDR3 DNA is TGTGCCTGGGAGCAGGGCTACGAGCAGTACTTC. The full variable domain, rest sourced from reference TRBV30 and TRBJ2-7, is SQTIHQWPATLVQPVGSPLSLECTVEGTSNPNLYWYRQAAGRGLQLLFYSVGIGQISSEVPQNLSASRPQDRQFILSSKKLLLSDSGFYLCAWEQGYEQYFGPGTRLTVT.

The chain links TRBV6-5 to TRBJ1-2, with 9 bases aligning to TRBD1. The CDR3 totals 14 residues. Trimming at V came to 5 bases and at J to 7 bases, leaving 8 bases not matched to a gene. From germline, CDR1 is MNHEY and CDR2 SVGAGI. The CDR3 DNA follows: TGTGCCAGCAGTAACCGGACAGGGGTTTCTGGCTACACCTTC. Residues: CASSNRTGVSGYTF.

The chain combines TRBV6-6 with TRBJ2-2; D may match TRBD1 or TRBD2 (6 bases each). V was trimmed by 8 bases and J by 5 bases, leaving 12 bases between them. The CDR3 spans 13 residues. Germline V CDR1 and CDR2: MNHNY, SVGAGI (reference sequence). The CDR3 is CASGLGGTGELFF. CDR3 coding DNA: TGTGCCAGCGGCCTAGGGGGGACCGGGGAGCTGTTTTTT.